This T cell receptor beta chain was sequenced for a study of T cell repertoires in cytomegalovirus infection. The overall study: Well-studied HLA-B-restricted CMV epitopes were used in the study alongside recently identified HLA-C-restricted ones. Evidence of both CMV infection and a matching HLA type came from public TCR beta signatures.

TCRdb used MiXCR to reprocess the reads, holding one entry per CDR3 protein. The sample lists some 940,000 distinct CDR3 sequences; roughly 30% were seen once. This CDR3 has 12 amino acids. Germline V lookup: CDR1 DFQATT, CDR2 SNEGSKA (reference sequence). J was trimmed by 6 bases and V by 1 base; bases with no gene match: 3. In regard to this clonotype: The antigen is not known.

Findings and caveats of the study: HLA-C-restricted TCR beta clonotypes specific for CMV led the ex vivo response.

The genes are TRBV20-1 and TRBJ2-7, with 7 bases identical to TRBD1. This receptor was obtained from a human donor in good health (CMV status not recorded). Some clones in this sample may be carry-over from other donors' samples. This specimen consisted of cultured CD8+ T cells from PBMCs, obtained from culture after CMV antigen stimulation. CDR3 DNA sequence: TGCAGTGCTAGAGCGACAGGGATCGAGCAGTACTTC. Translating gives CSARATGIEQYF.